The rows below give T cell receptor beta chains drawn from one sample of a study of OX40 agonist ivuxolimab in advanced cancers. Method: immunoSEQ multiplex PCR; TCRdb's copy keeps in-frame clones and lacks some. This table has more than 20,000 clones, approximately 80% appearing once. The material sequenced was CD4+ or CD8+ T cells sorted from blood, taken in a trial of the OX40 agonist ivuxolimab. All receptors come from an adult with an advanced solid tumor such as melanoma, head and neck, liver or kidney cancer. The CDR3 runs from the conserved cysteine through the conserved F or W. The order of the fields is V gene, CDR3 length, D gene, clone size, J gene, CDR3 DNA, CDR3 protein. The D gene is left open where the match is weak. Part of the rows lack a size; the others show once, few, many or a class for expanded clones.

V gene: TRBV29-1
CDR3 length: 12
D gene: TRBD1
clone size: NA
J gene: TRBJ1-2
CDR3 DNA: TGCAGCGTCGATACAGGGGACTTCGGCTACACCTTC
CDR3 protein: CSVDTGDFGYTF

V gene: TRBV28
CDR3 length: 15
D gene: TRBD1
clone size: NA
J gene: TRBJ1-2
CDR3 DNA: TGTGCCAGCAGTTTAGGGACAGGACCTAACTATGGCTACACCTTC
CDR3 protein: CASSLGTGPNYGYTF

V gene: TRBV5-6
CDR3 length: 12
D gene: NA
clone size: medium-sized
J gene: TRBJ2-7
CDR3 DNA: TGTGCCAGCAGTCATAGCTCCTACGAGCAGTACTTC
CDR3 protein: CASSHSSYEQYF

V gene: TRBV6-7
CDR3 length: 15
D gene: NA
clone size: NA
J gene: TRBJ2-3
CDR3 DNA: TGTGCCAGCAGCTACTGCGGGGCCAACACAGATACGCAGTATTTT
CDR3 protein: CASSYCGANTDTQYF

V gene: TRBV4-1
CDR3 length: 17
D gene: NA
clone size: once
J gene: TRBJ1-3
CDR3 DNA: TGCGCCAGCAGCCTCCCCGGGGCGCAAACCTCTGGAAACACCATATATTTT
CDR3 protein: CASSLPGAQTSGNTIYF

V gene: TRBV7-9
CDR3 length: 12
D gene: NA
clone size: NA
J gene: TRBJ2-7
CDR3 DNA: TGTGCCGGAGGGGGCAGCCTACTGGAGCAGTACTTC
CDR3 protein: CAGGGSLLEQYF

V gene: TRBV30
CDR3 length: 13
D gene: NA
clone size: NA
J gene: TRBJ2-3
CDR3 DNA: TGTGCCTGGAGTGTCATTTCCGGAGATACGCAGTATTTT
CDR3 protein: CAWSVISGDTQYF

V gene: TRBV5-4
CDR3 length: 13
D gene: NA
clone size: NA
J gene: TRBJ1-1
CDR3 DNA: TGTGCCAGCAGCTTGGGTAGGAACACTGAAGCTTTCTTT
CDR3 protein: CASSLGRNTEAFF

V gene: TRBV28
CDR3 length: 14
D gene: NA
clone size: NA
J gene: TRBJ2-1
CDR3 DNA: TGTGCCAGCGGGCTGAGGGGGGCACGCAATGAGCAGTTCTTC
CDR3 protein: CASGLRGARNEQFF

V gene: TRBV14
CDR3 length: 15
D gene: TRBD1
clone size: NA
J gene: TRBJ2-7
CDR3 DNA: TGTGCCAGCAGTTTAATGGGACAGGCCTCCTACGAGCAGTACTTC
CDR3 protein: CASSLMGQASYEQYF

V gene: TRBV7-9
CDR3 length: 16
D gene: TRBD1
clone size: NA
J gene: TRBJ2-7
CDR3 DNA: TGTGCCAGCAGCGACCATCCCGACAGGGGGGACTACGAGCAGTACTTC
CDR3 protein: CASSDHPDRGDYEQYF

V gene: TRBV6-5
CDR3 length: 15
D gene: NA
clone size: few
J gene: TRBJ1-1
CDR3 DNA: TGTGCCAGCAGTTACGTAGGGACAAGGAACACTGAAGCTTTCTTT
CDR3 protein: CASSYVGTRNTEAFF

V gene: TRBV5-8
CDR3 length: 12
D gene: NA
clone size: NA
J gene: TRBJ1-6
CDR3 DNA: TGTGCCAGCAGCTGGGCAAATTCACCCCTCCACTTT
CDR3 protein: CASSWANSPLHF

V gene: TRBV28
CDR3 length: 14
D gene: NA
clone size: NA
J gene: TRBJ1-2
CDR3 DNA: TGTGCCAGCAGTTTACCAGGGCTTAACTATGGCTACACCTTC
CDR3 protein: CASSLPGLNYGYTF

V gene: TRBV5-1
CDR3 length: 16
D gene: NA
clone size: NA
J gene: TRBJ2-7
CDR3 DNA: TGCGCCAGCGGCCAAGGGGGGGTAGGGATCTCCTACGAGCAGTACTTC
CDR3 protein: CASGQGGVGISYEQYF

V gene: TRBV5-6
CDR3 length: 14
D gene: NA
clone size: NA
J gene: TRBJ2-1
CDR3 DNA: TGTGCCAGCAGCTTGGACAGCTCCTACAATGAGCAGTTCTTC
CDR3 protein: CASSLDSSYNEQFF

V gene: TRBV10-2
CDR3 length: 13
D gene: NA
clone size: NA
J gene: TRBJ1-2
CDR3 DNA: TGCGCCAGCAGCCCCGTAGGGGCGGATGGCTACACCTTC
CDR3 protein: CASSPVGADGYTF

V gene: TRBV6-5
CDR3 length: 16
D gene: TRBD2
clone size: NA
J gene: TRBJ2-7
CDR3 DNA: TGTGCCAGCAGTTACGCGGGGGAAGTAGGGGTGGGCGAGCAGTACTTC
CDR3 protein: CASSYAGEVGVGEQYF

V gene: TRBV5-6
CDR3 length: 14
D gene: NA
clone size: once
J gene: TRBJ1-1
CDR3 DNA: TGTGCCAGCACCTTCGGAAGATTGAACACTGAAGCTTTCTTT
CDR3 protein: CASTFGRLNTEAFF

V gene: TRBV19
CDR3 length: 16
D gene: NA
clone size: NA
J gene: TRBJ2-1
CDR3 DNA: TGTGCCAGTCTGGCGGGCGGAACATTCCGGAGCAATGAGCAGTTCTTC
CDR3 protein: CASLAGGTFRSNEQFF

V gene: TRBV6-6
CDR3 length: 16
D gene: TRBD1
clone size: NA
J gene: TRBJ1-2
CDR3 DNA: TGTGCCAGCAGTTCGGGCGGGGGGACAGCCATATATGGCTACACCTTC
CDR3 protein: CASSSGGGTAIYGYTF

V gene: TRBV27
CDR3 length: 17
D gene: TRBD2
clone size: NA
J gene: TRBJ2-6
CDR3 DNA: TGTGCCAGCAGGGGACTAGCGTCTGGCTCTGGGGCCAACGTCCTGACTTTC
CDR3 protein: CASRGLASGSGANVLTF

V gene: TRBV29-1
CDR3 length: 15
D gene: NA
clone size: NA
J gene: TRBJ1-2
CDR3 DNA: TGCAGCGCCTCACAGGACTCCTTTGCGAACTATGGCTACACCTTC
CDR3 protein: CSASQDSFANYGYTF

V gene: TRBV11-2
CDR3 length: 14
D gene: NA
clone size: NA
J gene: TRBJ1-5
CDR3 DNA: TGTGCCAGCAGCGGGGGATTGAGCAATCAGCCCCAGCATTTT
CDR3 protein: CASSGGLSNQPQHF

V gene: TRBV5-1
CDR3 length: 13
D gene: NA
clone size: NA
J gene: TRBJ1-1
CDR3 DNA: TGCGCCAGCAGCTTGGCCGGGTTGGCTGAAGCTTTCTTT
CDR3 protein: CASSLAGLAEAFF

V gene: TRBV15
CDR3 length: 13
D gene: NA
clone size: NA
J gene: TRBJ2-3
CDR3 DNA: TGTGCCACCAGCAGAGGGGGCACAGATACGCAGTATTTT
CDR3 protein: CATSRGGTDTQYF

V gene: TRBV9
CDR3 length: 15
D gene: NA
clone size: NA
J gene: TRBJ2-1
CDR3 DNA: TGTGCCAGCAGCGTAGACCGGGGGCGCAGCAATGAGCAGTTCTTC
CDR3 protein: CASSVDRGRSNEQFF

V gene: TRBV10-2
CDR3 length: 13
D gene: NA
clone size: NA
J gene: TRBJ1-2
CDR3 DNA: TGCGCCAGCAGTGGGACACGCGACTATGGCTACACCTTC
CDR3 protein: CASSGTRDYGYTF

V gene: TRBV19
CDR3 length: 13
D gene: NA
clone size: NA
J gene: TRBJ2-7
CDR3 DNA: TGTGCCAGTAGTATGGTGGGAAGCTACGAGCAGTACTTC
CDR3 protein: CASSMVGSYEQYF

V gene: TRBV5-1
CDR3 length: 14
D gene: TRBD2
clone size: NA
J gene: TRBJ2-3
CDR3 DNA: TGCGCCAGCAGCATCAGGACTAGCGGAGATACGCAGTATTTT
CDR3 protein: CASSIRTSGDTQYF

V gene: TRBV27
CDR3 length: 16
D gene: TRBD2
clone size: NA
J gene: TRBJ2-3
CDR3 DNA: TGTGCCAGCAGTGACCTCGGGCGGGGGGCCACAGATACGCAGTATTTT
CDR3 protein: CASSDLGRGATDTQYF

V gene: TRBV5-1
CDR3 length: 14
D gene: NA
clone size: NA
J gene: TRBJ2-5
CDR3 DNA: TGCGCCAGCAGCTTGAGGGGCGGGGAGGAGACCCAGTACTTC
CDR3 protein: CASSLRGGEETQYF

V gene: TRBV5-8
CDR3 length: 12
D gene: NA
clone size: NA
J gene: TRBJ1-1
CDR3 DNA: TGTGCCAGCAGCATGGGGGGAGCTGAAGCTTTCTTT
CDR3 protein: CASSMGGAEAFF

V gene: TRBV7-9
CDR3 length: 15
D gene: NA
clone size: once
J gene: TRBJ1-1
CDR3 DNA: TGTGCCAGCAGCTTTAAGGGCCACCAGAACACTGAAGCTTTCTTT
CDR3 protein: CASSFKGHQNTEAFF

V gene: TRBV7-2
CDR3 length: 15
D gene: TRBD2
clone size: NA
J gene: TRBJ2-1
CDR3 DNA: TGTGCCAGCAGCTTAGCAGCGGGAGGGCCTATTGAGCAGTTCTTC
CDR3 protein: CASSLAAGGPIEQFF

V gene: TRBV25-1
CDR3 length: 13
D gene: NA
clone size: NA
J gene: TRBJ1-1
CDR3 DNA: TGTGCCAGCCGCACAGGAGGTAACACTGAAGCTTTCTTT
CDR3 protein: CASRTGGNTEAFF